This entry lists 11 T cell receptor beta chains sequenced from one sample in a study of cytomegalovirus exposure and HLA in healthy donors. Use of 60 Vbeta and 13 Jbeta primers characterized the PCR. This table comes from immunoSEQ multiplex PCR, and its TCRdb copy is limited to in-frame clones, with some not included. Of 100,000 or so clones in the sample, approximately 83% were seen once. The sequenced material came from PBMCs. The source is a man aged 18 to 30 in good health and CMV-seronegative.

The chain uses TRBV11-2 and TRBJ2-7; 9 bases are shared with TRBD1. Germline trimming cut 1 base from V and 6 bases from J; bases unmatched to any gene: 7. The CDR3 covers 15 residues. CDR1 SGHAT and CDR2 FQNNGV come from the germline V gene. The chain's CDR3 is CASSLGLQGATEQYF. CDR3 DNA sequence: TGTGCCAGCAGCTTAGGCCTACAGGGGGCAACCGAGCAGTACTTC.

V usage is TRBV27 and J usage is TRBJ2-5, with 9 bases aligning to TRBD2. This CDR3 has 15 amino acids. Germline CDR1 MNHEY, CDR2 SMNVEV (reference sequence). The ends lost 6 bases at V and 3 bases at J; junction bases unmatched: 8. The CDR3 is CASSNFLAGKETQYF. CDR3 nucleotides: TGTGCCAGCAGCAATTTTCTAGCGGGAAAAGAGACCCAGTACTTC.

On this clone itself: Within the sample, other DNA sequences also encode this same CDR3. In nucleotides, the CDR3 is TGCGCCAGCAGCCAAGGCGGGGGCTACGAGCAGTACTTC. The encoded protein is CASSQGGGYEQYF. This chain joins TRBV4-3 and TRBJ2-7; 7 bases fit TRBD2. The V gene's germline CDR1 is LGHNA and CDR2 YSLEER. After removal of 1 base from V and 3 bases from J, the junction contained 0 bases not matched to a gene. CDR3 size: 13 residues.

This chain joins TRBV10-2 and TRBJ1-5; D might be TRBD1 (6 bases). The germline V gene encodes CDR1 WSHSY and CDR2 SAAADI. Trimming stripped 3 bases from V and 6 bases from J, with 21 bases between. The CDR3 runs to 17 residues. The CDR3, as DNA: TGCGCCAGCAGTGATCGTCTACAGGGTACTCAGGGTCAGCCCCAGCATTTT. This translates into CASSDRLQGTQGQPQHF.

The V call is TRBV6-6, the J call TRBJ2-3; maybe TRBD1 (6 bases). Trimming cost V 6 bases and J 2 bases, with 15 bases left between them. The CDR3 is 15 residues long. Germline CDR1 and CDR2: MNHNY and SVGAGI (reference sequence). The CDR3 reads CASSLRTAYTDTQYF. CDR3 in DNA: TGTGCCAGCAGCCTTAGGACAGCGTACACAGATACGCAGTATTTT.

In its sample, this clone was seen once. The chain joins TRBV7-9 to TRBJ1-1, with TRBD1 as a possible D gene (5 bases). CDR3 length: 14 residues. Trimming took off 1 base at V and 5 bases at J, with 11 bases between the two ends. Germline values: CDR1 SEHNR, CDR2 FQNEAQ (reference sequence). Here the CDR3 reads CASSLGGARTEAFF. The CDR3 DNA is TGTGCCAGCAGCTTAGGGGGCGCGAGAACTGAAGCTTTCTTT. Together with reference TRBV7-9 and TRBJ1-1, the CDR3 gives the full variable domain: DTGVSQNPRHKITKRGQNVTFRCDPISEHNRLYWYRQTLGQGPEFLTYFQNEAQLEKSRLLSDRFSAERPKGSFSTLEIQRTEQGDSAMYLCASSLGGARTEAFFGQGTRLTVV.

The chain recombines TRBV7-3 with TRBJ2-1; 7 positions agree with TRBD2. The length of the CDR3 is 16 residues. Losses at the gene ends were 5 bases for V and 9 bases for J; bases not matched to a gene: 16. Germline CDR1 reads SGHTA; CDR2 reads FQGTGA. The CDR3 DNA follows: TGTGCCAGCAGCCTTCGGTCTGGGGGAGGGCACGGTGAGCAGTTCTTC. It translates to CASSLRSGGGHGEQFF.

The chain links TRBV28 to TRBJ1-1; 7 nucleotides match TRBD1. Trimming at V came to 1 base and at J to 8 bases, leaving 4 bases not matched to a gene. Germline V gives CDR1 MDHEN, CDR2 SYDVKM. There are 13 residues in the CDR3. CDR3 DNA sequence: TGTGCCAGCAGTTTATCAGGGGGGAGGGAAGCTTTCTTT. Translated, it gives CASSLSGGREAFF.

V is TRBV10-3 and J is TRBJ2-1; 12 bases agree with TRBD2. Germline V gene sequence: CDR1 ENHRY, CDR2 SYGVKD. The CDR3 is 17 amino acids. The V segment lost 0 bases and the J segment 5 bases; nucleotides outside the gene matches: 5. The CDR3 protein is CAISESRLAGDNNEQFF. The CDR3 region has the DNA TGTGCCATCAGTGAGTCTCGACTAGCGGGAGATAACAATGAGCAGTTCTTC.

This sequence joins TRBV7-2 and TRBJ2-5; the match to TRBD2 covers 8 bases. Per the germline V gene, CDR1 is SGHTA and CDR2 is FQGNSA. The CDR3 loop spans 15 amino acids. V shed 4 bases, J shed 4 bases, and the junction held 8 bases outside the gene matches. CDR3 sequence: CASSSLAGPPETQYF. The CDR3 DNA reads as TGTGCCAGCAGCTCTCTAGCGGGTCCTCCAGAGACCCAGTACTTC.

The CDR3 region is CASSVREGNEQFF. Here the CDR3 DNA reads TGTGCCAGCAGCGTTCGGGAGGGCAATGAGCAGTTCTTC. The J gene is TRBJ2-1, the V gene TRBV6-5, with TRBD2 identical over 8 bases. CDR1 is MNHEY, CDR2 SVGAGI, per germline. The CDR3 covers 13 residues. The V segment lost 6 bases and the J segment 6 bases; nucleotides outside the gene matches: 4.